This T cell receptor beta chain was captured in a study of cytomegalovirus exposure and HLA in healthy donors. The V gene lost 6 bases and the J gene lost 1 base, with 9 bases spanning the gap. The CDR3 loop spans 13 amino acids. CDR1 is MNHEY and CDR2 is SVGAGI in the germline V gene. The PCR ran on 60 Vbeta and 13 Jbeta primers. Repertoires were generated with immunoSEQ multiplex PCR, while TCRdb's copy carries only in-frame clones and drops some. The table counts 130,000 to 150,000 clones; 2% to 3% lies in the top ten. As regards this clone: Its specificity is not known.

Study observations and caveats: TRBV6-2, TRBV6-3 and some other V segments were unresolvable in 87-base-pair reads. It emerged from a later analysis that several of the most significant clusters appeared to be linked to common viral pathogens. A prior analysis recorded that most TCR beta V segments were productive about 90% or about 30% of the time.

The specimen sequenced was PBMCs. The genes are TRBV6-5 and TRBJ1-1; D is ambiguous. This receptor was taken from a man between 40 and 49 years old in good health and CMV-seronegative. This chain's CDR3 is CASSGRGNTEAFF. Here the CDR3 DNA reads TGTGCCAGCAGCGGACGGGGGAACACTGAAGCTTTCTTT.